The rows below give T cell receptor beta chains drawn from one sample of a study of shared clonotypes between healthy human individuals. Sequencing used immunoSEQ multiplex PCR; TCRdb keeps in-frame clones, though not all of them. This sample has millions of clones; under 95% occur once, and the top ten carry approximately 1.7%. Sequencing was done on a sample of naive CD8+ T cells from PBMCs. All receptors come from a man between 18 and 29 years old in good health. Some clones in this sample may be carry-over from other donors' samples. Each CDR3 is given with its conserved first and last residue. D genes are given only for firm matches. Size is stated for part of the rows, as once, few or many counts, or as a class when the clone is expanded.

J: TRBJ2-1
size: NA
D: NA
V: TRBV5-6
DNA: TGTGCCAGCAGCTTGGGCGGCCCTGGGTCCTACAATGAGCAGTTCTTC
CDR3: CASSLGGPGSYNEQFF

J: TRBJ2-2
size: NA
D: TRBD1
V: TRBV5-1
DNA: TGCGCCAGCAGCACCCCGGGACAGGGTCGGGGCACCGGGGAGCTGTTTTTT
CDR3: CASSTPGQGRGTGELFF

J: TRBJ1-4
size: NA
D: TRBD1
V: TRBV15
DNA: TGTGCCACCAGCTATGACAGGGGAGAGGACTGGGAAAAACTGTTTTTT
CDR3: CATSYDRGEDWEKLFF

J: TRBJ2-7
size: NA
D: NA
V: TRBV5-8
DNA: TGTGCCAGCAGCTTGACCAGGGCCGCCTACGAGCAGTACTTC
CDR3: CASSLTRAAYEQYF

J: TRBJ2-7
size: NA
D: TRBD2
V: TRBV5-6
DNA: TGTGCCAGCAGCTTGGCTCCTAGCGGTAGCTACGAGCAGTACTTC
CDR3: CASSLAPSGSYEQYF

J: TRBJ1-1
size: NA
D: TRBD1
V: TRBV13
DNA: TGTGCCAGCAGCTTAATGGGACAGGGGAAGGGGACTGAAGCTTTCTTT
CDR3: CASSLMGQGKGTEAFF

J: TRBJ2-4
size: NA
D: NA
V: TRBV7-2
DNA: TGTGCCAGCAGCTTAGGGTACTACCTCAACATTCAGTACTTC
CDR3: CASSLGYYLNIQYF

J: TRBJ2-6
size: NA
D: TRBD2
V: TRBV10-3
DNA: TGTGCCATCAGTGAGACGGGCAGCGGGAGAACGTCTGGGGCCAACGTCCTGACTTTC
CDR3: CAISETGSGRTSGANVLTF

J: TRBJ2-7
size: NA
D: NA
V: TRBV7-9
DNA: TGTGCCAGCAGCCCCAGTAGTGAGCAGTACTTC
CDR3: CASSPSSEQYF

J: TRBJ1-5
size: NA
D: NA
V: TRBV25-1
DNA: TGTGCCAGCAGTGAATTATCGGTAAGGGTCGGGAGCAATCAGCCCCAGCATTTT
CDR3: CASSELSVRVGSNQPQHF

J: TRBJ2-7
size: NA
D: NA
V: TRBV29-1
DNA: TGCAGCGTTGAAGACCCCGCCTACGAGCAGTACTTC
CDR3: CSVEDPAYEQYF

J: TRBJ2-5
size: NA
D: TRBD2
V: TRBV6-1
DNA: TGTGCCAGCACGGAGCTAGCGGGAGTTTGGGAGACCCAGTACTTC
CDR3: CASTELAGVWETQYF

J: TRBJ1-1
size: NA
D: NA
V: TRBV29-1
DNA: TGCAGCGTTGAAGCTCCGGGGCCATACCCTGAAGCTTTCTTT
CDR3: CSVEAPGPYPEAFF

J: TRBJ2-2
size: NA
D: TRBD1
V: TRBV4-1
DNA: TGCGCCAGCAGCGGATTACAGGGGACCGGGGAGCTGTTTTTT
CDR3: CASSGLQGTGELFF

J: TRBJ1-2
size: NA
D: NA
V: TRBV2
DNA: TGTGCCAGCCGCGTCGAAACGGGAAACCAGGATTTCGCCACCTTC
CDR3: CASRVETGNQDFATF

J: TRBJ2-7
size: NA
D: TRBD1
V: TRBV15
DNA: TGTGCCACCAGCAGAGATTGGCGGGTTGCAGGGGGAACCTACGAGCAGTACTTC
CDR3: CATSRDWRVAGGTYEQYF

J: TRBJ2-7
size: NA
D: NA
V: TRBV21-1
DNA: TGTGCCAGCAGCCACTTCGGGGACAGGCGTTCGAATGAGCAGTACTTC
CDR3: CASSHFGDRRSNEQYF

J: TRBJ2-3
size: once
D: NA
V: TRBV4-2
DNA: TGTGCCAGCAGCCAAGTGATCGGCCCAGCAGATACGCAGTATTTT
CDR3: CASSQVIGPADTQYF

J: TRBJ1-2
size: NA
D: NA
V: TRBV9
DNA: TGTGCCAGCAGCGTAGGCAGTCGTCTTAACTATGGCTACACCTTC
CDR3: CASSVGSRLNYGYTF

J: TRBJ1-2
size: NA
D: NA
V: TRBV7-9
DNA: TGTGCCAGCAGCCCCTCCGGGACCCAGGAGCTCTATGGCTACACCTTC
CDR3: CASSPSGTQELYGYTF

J: TRBJ2-7
size: NA
D: NA
V: TRBV21-1
DNA: TGTGCCAGCAGCAAGAGGGACACACCCTACGAGCAGTACTTC
CDR3: CASSKRDTPYEQYF

J: TRBJ2-7
size: NA
D: TRBD2
V: TRBV29-1
DNA: TGCAGCGTTGTGGGGACTAGCGGGACCTCCTACGAGCAGTACTTC
CDR3: CSVVGTSGTSYEQYF

J: TRBJ1-2
size: NA
D: NA
V: TRBV11-2
DNA: TGTGCCAGCAGCTTAGCGACGGGGTATGGCTACACCTTC
CDR3: CASSLATGYGYTF

J: TRBJ1-2
size: NA
D: NA
V: TRBV6-6
DNA: TGTGCCAGCAGCGACCTGAGGGGTAGCGACTATGGCTACACCTTC
CDR3: CASSDLRGSDYGYTF

J: TRBJ2-7
size: NA
D: NA
V: TRBV7-6
DNA: TGTGCCAGCAGCCCCGACAGGACCTACGAGCAGTACTTC
CDR3: CASSPDRTYEQYF

J: TRBJ2-6
size: NA
D: NA
V: TRBV9
DNA: TGTGCCAGCAGCTCAACTATAAAAGGACAGTCTTCCTCTGGGGCCAACGTCCTGACTTTC
CDR3: CASSSTIKGQSSSGANVLTF

J: TRBJ1-4
size: NA
D: TRBD1
V: TRBV9
DNA: TGTGCCAGCAGCGAGGAGACAGGGCGGGCTAATGAAAAACTGTTTTTT
CDR3: CASSEETGRANEKLFF

J: TRBJ2-1
size: NA
D: NA
V: TRBV29-1
DNA: TGCAGCGTACGGACGGGAAGCTCCTACAATGAGCAGTTCTTC
CDR3: CSVRTGSSYNEQFF

J: TRBJ1-2
size: NA
D: NA
V: TRBV6-1
DNA: TGTGCCAGCATTTTCAACACTAACTATGGCTACACCTTC
CDR3: CASIFNTNYGYTF

J: TRBJ2-7
size: NA
D: TRBD2
V: TRBV5-8
DNA: TGTGCCAGCAGCCAGGGACCTCTGCTAGCGGAGACCTCCTACGAGCAGTACTTC
CDR3: CASSQGPLLAETSYEQYF